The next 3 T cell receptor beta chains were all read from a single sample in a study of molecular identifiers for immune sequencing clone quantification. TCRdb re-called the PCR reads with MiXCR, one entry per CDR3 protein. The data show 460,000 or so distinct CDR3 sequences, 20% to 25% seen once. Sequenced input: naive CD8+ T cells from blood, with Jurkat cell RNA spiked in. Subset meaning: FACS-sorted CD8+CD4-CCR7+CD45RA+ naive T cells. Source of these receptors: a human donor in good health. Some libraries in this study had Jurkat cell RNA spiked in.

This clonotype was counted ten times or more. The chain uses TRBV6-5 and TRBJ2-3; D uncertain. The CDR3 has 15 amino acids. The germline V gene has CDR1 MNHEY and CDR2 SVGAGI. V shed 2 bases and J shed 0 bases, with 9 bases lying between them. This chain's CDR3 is CASSYMRKSTDTQYF. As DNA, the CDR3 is TGTGCCAGCAGTTACATGCGGAAGAGCACAGATACGCAGTATTTT.

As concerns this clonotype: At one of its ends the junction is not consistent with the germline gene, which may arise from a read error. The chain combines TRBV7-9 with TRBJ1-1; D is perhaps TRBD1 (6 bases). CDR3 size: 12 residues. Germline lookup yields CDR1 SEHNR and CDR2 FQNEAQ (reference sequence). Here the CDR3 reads CAGTDSNTEALF. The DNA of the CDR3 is TGTGCCGGGACGGACAGTAACACTGAAGCTCTCTTT. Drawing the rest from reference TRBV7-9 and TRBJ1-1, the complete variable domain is DTGVSQNPRHKITKRGQNVTFRCDPISEHNRLYWYRQTLGQGPEFLTYFQNEAQLEKSRLLSDRFSAERPKGSFSTLEIQRTEQGDSAMYLCAGTDSNTEALFGQGTRLTVV.

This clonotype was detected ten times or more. CDR3 region: CASSGQGNIQYF. The CDR3 DNA reads TGTGCCAGCAGCGGGCAGGGGAACATTCAGTACTTC. The rearrangement links TRBV28 to TRBJ2-4, with D perhaps matching TRBD1 (6 bases). CDR1 and CDR2 from the germline V gene are MDHEN and SYDVKM. Deletions cut 6 bases from V and 7 bases from J, with 10 bases between. The CDR3 covers 12 residues.